The 13 T cell receptor beta chains given below trace back to one sample, sequenced in a study of blood T cell repertoires in COVID-19. Assay: immunoSEQ multiplex PCR; the TCRdb copy retains only in-frame clones and omits some. The repertoire consists of some 100,000 clones, with over 75% occurring once and the leading ten covering 2% to 3%. Sequencing was done on a sample of peripheral blood. These TCRs come from a man aged 50 to 60 with acute or convalescent COVID-19.

The gene calls are TRBV30 and TRBJ1-1, with 7 positions matching TRBD1. The V and J ends lost 6 bases and 6 bases, in that order; junction bases with no gene match: 4. This CDR3 is built from 11 residues. Germline V CDR1 and CDR2: GTSNPN, SVGIG (reference sequence). The CDR3 is CACTGESEAFF. Here the CDR3 DNA reads TGTGCCTGTACAGGGGAGTCTGAAGCTTTCTTT.

This chain's CDR3 is CASSWGGLRDSPLHF. The DNA of the CDR3 is TGTGCCAGCAGTTGGGGGGGACTGAGGGATTCACCCCTCCACTTT. V is TRBV6-5 and J is TRBJ1-6, with D perhaps matching TRBD1 (5 bases). Germline lookup yields CDR1 MNHEY and CDR2 SVGAGI. This CDR3 contains 15 residues. Between the trimmed V and J ends, which lost 4 bases and 8 bases, there was a span of 15 bases.

The V call is TRBV9, the J call TRBJ1-4; D gene ambiguous. The CDR3 contains 15 residues. Germline assignment: CDR1 SGDLS and CDR2 YYNGEE. Trimming stripped 0 bases from V and 0 bases from J, with 6 bases between. CDR3 bases: TGTGCCAGCAGCGTAGGGCCGTCAACTAATGAAAAACTGTTTTTT. Translating gives CASSVGPSTNEKLFF.

This chain connects TRBV3-1 (or the pseudogene TRBV3-2) to TRBJ2-7, with 8 bases identical to TRBD2. The CDR3 extends over 15 amino acids. The germline V gene encodes CDR1 LGHDT and CDR2 YNNKEL (reference sequence). With V trimmed by 1 base and J by 2 bases, 4 bases remained unmatched. The CDR3 DNA is TGTGCCAGCAGCCAAGGGCGAGCGGGGGCCTACGAGCAGTACTTC. Translation gives CASSQGRAGAYEQYF.

The gene calls are TRBV29-1 and TRBJ2-3; D perhaps matches TRBD1 (5 bases). The length of the CDR3 is 15 residues. Per germline, CDR1 SQVTM and CDR2 ANQGSEA. V dropped 4 bases and J dropped 4 bases, with 18 bases sitting between them. The CDR3 protein is CSVAGFGLEADTQYF. The CDR3 coding sequence is TGCAGCGTTGCAGGGTTTGGTCTCGAGGCAGATACGCAGTATTTT.

This clone was seen only a few times. The CDR3 region has the DNA TGCGCCAGCAGTGAATCAGCGGGAGTCTACAATGAGCAGTTCTTC. This encodes CASSESAGVYNEQFF. The chain couples TRBV10-2 to TRBJ2-1; 8 bases agree with TRBD2. Trimming cost V 3 bases and J 3 bases; bases outside gene matches: 4. Germline CDR1 and CDR2: WSHSY and SAAADI. This CDR3 has 15 amino acids.

This clone was recorded a few times. The chain couples TRBV19 to TRBJ1-5, with 7 bases lining up with TRBD1. This CDR3 has 14 amino acids. The germline gives CDR1 LNHDA, CDR2 SQIVND (reference sequence). Trimming removed 5 bases from V and 11 bases from J; junction bases left unmatched: 12. CDR3 nucleotide sequence: TGTGCCAGTAGTCTGAGACAGGGTCCCTACGCCCAGCATTTT. Its protein is CASSLRQGPYAQHF. The full variable domain, rest sourced from reference TRBV19 and TRBJ1-5, is DGGITQSPKYLFRKEGQNVTLSCEQNLNHDAMYWYRQDPGQGLRLIYYSQIVNDFQKGDIAEGYSVSREKKESFPLTVTSAQKNPTAFYLCASSLRQGPYAQHFGDGTRLSIL.

V and J are TRBV5-6 and TRBJ1-1; tentatively, D is TRBD1 (5 bases). This CDR3 is built from 16 residues. In germline, CDR1 is SGHDT, CDR2 YYEEEE. Trimming removed 3 bases from V and 0 bases from J, with 15 bases in between. Written as DNA, the CDR3 is TGTGCCAGCAGCTCGCCTACGACAGTCATGAACACTGAAGCTTTCTTT. Translating it yields CASSSPTTVMNTEAFF.

The rearrangement joins TRBV18 to TRBJ1-3; maybe TRBD1 (5 bases). CDR1 KGHSH and CDR2 LQKENI come from the germline V gene. V lost 3 bases, J lost 3 bases, and 6 bases lay in between. The CDR3 has 13 amino acids. CDR3 in DNA: TGTGCCAGCTCACCCCAGGGTGGAAACACCATATATTTT. Its translation is CASSPQGGNTIYF. Looking up the rest from reference TRBV18 and TRBJ1-3 gives the full variable domain: NAGVMQNPRHLVRRRGQEARLRCSPMKGHSHVYWYRQLPEEGLKFMVYLQKENIIDESGMPKERFSAEFPKEGPSILRIQQVVRGDSAAYFCASSPQGGNTIYFGEGSWLTVV.

The chain employs TRBV18 and TRBJ1-6, with 8 bases fitting TRBD1. Trimming cost V 3 bases and J 1 base; bases outside gene matches: 2. Germline lookup yields CDR1 KGHSH and CDR2 LQKENI. The CDR3 extends over 16 amino acids. The CDR3 coding sequence is TGTGCCAGCTCACCGGACAGGGCATCCTATAATTCACCCCTCCACTTT. Translating it yields CASSPDRASYNSPLHF.

The chain couples TRBV11-1 to TRBJ2-2; D gene ambiguous. Germline V gene lookup returns CDR1 SGHAT and CDR2 FQDESV (reference sequence). Trimming left V 5 bases short and J 2 bases short, with 9 bases between. The CDR3 length is 14 residues. CDR3 sequence (DNA): TGTGCCAGCAGCCTCCAGGCTAACACCGGGGAGCTGTTTTTT. Protein sequence: CASSLQANTGELFF. Supplemented by reference TRBV11-1 and TRBJ2-2, the full variable domain reads EAEVAQSPRYKITEKSQAVAFWCDPISGHATLYWYRQILGQGPELLVQFQDESVVDDSQLPKDRFSAERLKGVDSTLKIQPAELGDSAMYLCASSLQANTGELFFGEGSRLTVL.

Of note for this clone: Other DNA sequences in this sample translate to the same CDR3. The genes are TRBV5-1 and TRBJ1-1; TRBD1 might be the D (5 bases). The CDR3 loop spans 11 amino acids. CDR1 and CDR2 (germline): SGHRS, YFSETQ. V lost 5 bases and J 4 bases, leaving 6 bases between the germline ends. In DNA, the CDR3 is TGCGCCAGCAGGGGGGGCACTGAAGCTTTCTTT. This codes for CASRGGTEAFF.

This clone was seen a single time. V is TRBV28 and J is TRBJ2-1, with TRBD2 matching 8 bases. With 10 bases clipped from V and 8 bases from J, the junction kept 10 bases outside the gene matches. The CDR3 totals 13 residues. Looked up from germline, CDR1 is MDHEN and CDR2 is SYDVKM. CDR3: CAIKAGVTDEQFF. CDR3 DNA sequence: TGTGCCATCAAAGCGGGAGTCACAGATGAGCAGTTCTTC.